Each of the 18 T cell receptor beta chains below was sequenced from the same sample in a study of T cells after yellow fever vaccination. TCRdb fed the 5' RACE reads into MiXCR, producing one record per CDR3 protein. This sample has about 350,000 distinct CDR3 sequences; roughly 8.4% occur once, and the top ten carry 17%. The specimen comprised PBMCs, sampled around 45 days after the first yellow fever vaccination. Receptors originate from a young man who received the YFV17D yellow fever vaccine.

This clonotype was seen more than once but under ten times. The gene calls are TRBV7-9 and TRBJ2-5; D remains ambiguous. V was pared by 5 bases and J by 5 bases, with 21 bases between. The length of the CDR3 is 16 residues. CDR1 is SEHNR, CDR2 FQNEAQ, per germline (reference sequence). In DNA form, the CDR3 reads TGTGCCAGCAGCCCGCCCCCCGGGCCCGAGTGGGAGACCCAGTACTTC. As protein: CASSPPPGPEWETQYF.

This rearrangement joins TRBV3-1 to TRBJ1-2; D not certain. Germline V gene sequence: CDR1 LGHDT, CDR2 YNNKEL (reference sequence). V lost 6 bases to trimming and J lost 6 bases, with 17 bases between them. The CDR3 runs to 14 residues. The CDR3 here is CASSSSGIVDGYTF. CDR3 sequence (DNA): TGTGCCAGCAGTTCATCGGGGATCGTAGATGGCTACACCTTC. The complete variable domain, with remaining parts taken from reference TRBV3-1 and TRBJ1-2, reads DTAVSQTPKYLVTQMGNDKSIKCEQNLGHDTMYWYKQDSKKFLKIMFSYNNKELIINETVPNRFSPKSPDKAHLNLHINSLELGDSAVYFCASSSSGIVDGYTFGSGTRLTVV.

The chain couples TRBV7-9 to TRBJ1-2; unclear D gene. Looked up from germline, CDR1 is SEHNR and CDR2 is FQNEAQ (reference sequence). The CDR3 length is 13 residues. The V end was cut by 0 bases, the J end by 7 bases, with 9 bases between. For the CDR3, the DNA is TGTGCCAGCAGCTTAGCACCACTGAGTGGCTACACCTTC. It specifies CASSLAPLSGYTF.

Concerning this clonotype itself: The junction departs from germline at one end; a sequencing error may be responsible. The CDR3 DNA sequence: TGTGTCATCAGAGCCCTAACTAGCTCCTACGAGCAGTACTTC. Translating it yields CVIRALTSSYEQYF. The chain has TRBV10-3 and TRBJ2-7; possibly TRBD2 for D (5 bases). CDR1 ENHRY and CDR2 SYGVKD come from the germline V gene. The CDR3 contains 14 residues.

This clonotype was observed at least ten times. V usage is TRBV3-1 and J usage is TRBJ2-7; 11 positions agree with TRBD2. The germline V gene has CDR1 LGHDT and CDR2 YNNKEL (reference sequence). This CDR3 is 15 amino acids long. V dropped 2 bases and J dropped 2; count of bases not matched to a gene: 2. The CDR3, as DNA: TGTGCCAGCAGCCAAAATAGCGGGGGGGCCTACGAGCAGTACTTC. It encodes CASSQNSGGAYEQYF.

The rearrangement links TRBV30 to TRBJ1-5; 9 nucleotides match TRBD1. J lost 7 bases, V lost 6 bases, and 7 bases had no gene match. Germline CDR1 GTSNPN, CDR2 SVGIG (reference sequence). This CDR3 has 13 amino acids. In DNA, the CDR3 is TGTGCCTGCTCACAGGGGGCTGAGCAGCCCCAGCATTTT. Its protein is CACSQGAEQPQHF.

The chain carries TRBV20-1 and TRBJ2-7, with 7 positions matching TRBD1. J lost 1 base, V lost 3 bases, and 6 bases had no gene match. Germline V gene lookup returns CDR1 DFQATT and CDR2 SNEGSKA (reference sequence). The CDR3 length is 14 residues. The CDR3 DNA reads as TGCAGTGCTAGGGAGACGACAGGGTCCTACGAGCAGTACTTC. Protein sequence: CSARETTGSYEQYF.

The chain combines TRBV4-2 with TRBJ2-3; 8 bases are shared with TRBD2. Unmatched junction bases numbered 10, after V lost 0 bases and J lost 5 bases. The CDR3 sequence is 17 residues long. Germline values: CDR1 LGHNA, CDR2 YNFKEQ. The DNA of the CDR3 is TGTGCCAGCAGCCAAGATTCAACGGGGGGGGCCGTAGATACGCAGTATTTT. Encoded protein: CASSQDSTGGAVDTQYF.

This clonotype has only a few counts. This chain joins TRBV5-5 and TRBJ2-7, with D maybe TRBD2 (7 bases). The CDR3 is made up of 16 amino acids. Trimming removed 0 bases from V and 2 bases from J, with 15 bases in between. Germline assignment: CDR1 SGHKS and CDR2 YYEKEE (reference sequence). The CDR3 DNA follows: TGTGCCAGCAGCTTGGGAACAGGGAGGGCTACCTACGAGCAGTACTTC. Its translation: CASSLGTGRATYEQYF.

The rearrangement joins TRBV11-2 to TRBJ2-5, with a possible D match to TRBD2 (5 bases). Germline V gives CDR1 SGHAT, CDR2 FQNNGV. The CDR3 spans 15 residues. The V end was cut by 6 bases, the J end by 3 bases, with 17 bases between. The CDR3 region has the DNA TGTGCCAGCAGAGAATGGGATCAACTAGAAGAGACCCAGTACTTC. It encodes CASREWDQLEETQYF. Variable domain in full (rest from reference TRBV11-2 and TRBJ2-5): EAGVAQSPRYKIIEKRQSVAFWCNPISGHATLYWYQQILGQGPKLLIQFQNNGVVDDSQLPKDRFSAERLKGVDSTLKIQPAKLEDSAVYLCASREWDQLEETQYFGPGTRLLVL.

This clonotype was counted ten times or more. V usage is TRBV29-1 and J usage is TRBJ1-4; 7 bases line up with TRBD1. Germline values: CDR1 SQVTM, CDR2 ANQGSEA. V lost 4 bases to trimming and J lost 3 bases; unmatched junction nucleotides: 5. The CDR3 is made up of 14 amino acids. CDR3 DNA: TGCAGCGTTGGGGAGGGGACAGCTAATGAAAAACTGTTTTTT. This sequence encodes CSVGEGTANEKLFF.

The chain recombines TRBV6-2 or TRBV6-3 with TRBJ2-4; 10 bases are a match to TRBD1. Germline lookup yields CDR1 MNHEY and CDR2 SVGEGT. The CDR3 has 14 residues. The V gene end was trimmed by 6 bases and the J gene end by 8 bases; junction bases not matched to a gene: 7. In DNA form, the CDR3 reads TGTGCCAGCAGAGACAGGGGGCGAAGGGACATTCAGTACTTC. Its protein is CASRDRGRRDIQYF.

The chain recombines TRBV5-5 with TRBJ1-2, with unresolved D. The germline CDR1 and CDR2 sequences are SGHKS and YYEKEE (reference sequence). Between the trimmed V and J ends, which lost 2 bases and 1 base, there was a span of 15 bases. CDR3 length: 16 amino acids. The CDR3, as DNA: TGTGCCAGCAGCTTACCCGAGAGAAGTTATAACTATGGCTACACCTTC. Translating gives CASSLPERSYNYGYTF.

This clonotype was observed a handful of times. The chain is built from TRBV19 and TRBJ1-2; possibly TRBD1 for D (5 bases). Germline values: CDR1 LNHDA, CDR2 SQIVND (reference sequence). The CDR3 runs 18 residues. V lost 0 bases and J lost 5, with 22 bases in between. The CDR3 DNA follows: TGTGCCAGTAGTATAGATGGGACCTCAACAGCTTGGGGGTATGGCTACACCTTC. This gives the protein CASSIDGTSTAWGYGYTF.

This clonotype was recorded at least ten times. The rearrangement uses TRBV12-3 or TRBV12-4 and TRBJ2-3; D might be TRBD2 (6 bases). This CDR3 has 15 amino acids. Trimming cost V 3 bases and J 2 bases, with 12 bases left between them. Here the CDR3 DNA reads TGTGCCAGCAGTTTGCTTGGGGGACTCACAGATACGCAGTATTTT. This encodes CASSLLGGLTDTQYF.

This clonotype was counted between two and nine times. V usage is TRBV4-2 and J usage is TRBJ2-1; 8 nucleotides agree with TRBD2. This CDR3 has 17 amino acids. Germline values: CDR1 LGHNA, CDR2 YNFKEQ. V shed 4 bases, J shed 8 bases, and the junction held 16 bases outside the gene matches. This chain's CDR3 is CASSPSGLAGDLYEQFF. The CDR3 DNA reads as TGTGCCAGCAGCCCGAGTGGTCTAGCGGGTGATCTTTATGAGCAGTTCTTC.

This clonotype was detected many times. The chain uses TRBV3-1 and TRBJ1-2, with D uncertain. Germline CDR1 reads LGHDT; CDR2 reads YNNKEL (reference sequence). V was trimmed by 1 base and J by 0 bases, leaving 12 bases between them. The CDR3 has 16 amino acids. The CDR3 nucleotides are TGTGCCAGCAGCCAAGTAACAGCAGGTACTAACTATGGCTACACCTTC. Its translation is CASSQVTAGTNYGYTF.

This clonotype occurred a few times. J is TRBJ1-2 and V is TRBV19, with D perhaps matching TRBD1 (6 bases). The V and J ends lost 3 bases and 4 bases respectively, with 9 bases between them. The CDR3 is 13 residues long. Germline V lookup: CDR1 LNHDA, CDR2 SQIVND (reference sequence). CDR3 loop: CASSIPQGYGYTF. Written as DNA, the CDR3 is TGTGCCAGTAGTATCCCACAGGGCTATGGCTACACCTTC.